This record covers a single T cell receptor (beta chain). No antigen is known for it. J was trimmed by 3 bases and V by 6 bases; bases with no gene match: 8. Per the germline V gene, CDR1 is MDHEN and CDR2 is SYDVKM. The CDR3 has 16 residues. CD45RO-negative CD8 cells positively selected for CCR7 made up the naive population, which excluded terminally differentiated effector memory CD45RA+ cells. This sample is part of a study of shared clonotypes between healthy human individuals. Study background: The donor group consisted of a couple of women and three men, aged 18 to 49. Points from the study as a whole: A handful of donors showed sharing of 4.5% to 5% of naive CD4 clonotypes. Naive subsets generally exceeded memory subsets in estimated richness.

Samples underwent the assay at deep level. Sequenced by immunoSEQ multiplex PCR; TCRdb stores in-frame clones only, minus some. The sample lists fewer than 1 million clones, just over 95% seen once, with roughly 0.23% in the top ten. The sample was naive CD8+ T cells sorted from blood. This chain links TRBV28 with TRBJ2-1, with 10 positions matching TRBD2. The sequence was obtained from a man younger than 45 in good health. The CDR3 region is CASSQRTSGLYNEQFF. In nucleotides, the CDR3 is TGTGCCAGCAGCCAACGGACTAGCGGCCTCTACAATGAGCAGTTCTTC.